This TCR beta chain was sequenced in a study of cytomegalovirus exposure and HLA in healthy donors. With 60 Vbeta and 13 Jbeta primers, the PCR was carried out. Produced via immunoSEQ multiplex PCR; TCRdb's table is partial and in-frame only. The sample has about 130,000 clones; nearly 85% are singletons. This CDR3 comprises 15 residues. Trimming removed 5 bases from V and 4 bases from J; junction bases left unmatched: 8. Looked up from germline, CDR1 is SGHVS and CDR2 is FQNEAQ. Study-level findings and limits: As a later analysis revealed, the rate of TCR association differed by HLA locus, with DRB1 most and HLA-C fewest. A later analysis associated some 16,000 TCR beta sequences with HLA alleles at a 0.05 false discovery rate.

As for this clone: What it recognizes is unknown.

The sequence derives from a boy younger than 18 in good health and CMV-seronegative. The V call is TRBV7-8, the J call TRBJ1-2, with TRBD1 identical over 9 bases. Sequencing was carried out using PBMCs. CDR3 residues: CASSGTGGLTYGYTF. In nucleotides, the CDR3 is TGTGCCAGCAGCGGAACAGGGGGCCTGACCTATGGCTACACCTTC.